One sample yielded the 3 T cell receptor beta chains listed below, sequenced in a study of T cell responses to AZD1222 COVID-19 vaccine. The protocol was immunoSEQ multiplex PCR, while the TCRdb copy is restricted to in-frame clones and leaves out a portion. The repertoire holds about 150,000 clones, with less than 90% as singletons. Sample: peripheral blood, taken on day 0 of MenACWY control vaccination. Receptor source: an adult in good health.

The chain carries TRBV9 and TRBJ1-5; no clear D gene. Germline V lookup: CDR1 SGDLS, CDR2 YYNGEE. The CDR3 loop spans 15 amino acids. Trimming stripped 3 bases from V and 0 bases from J, with 10 bases between. CDR3 sequence: CASSGLYHSNQPQHF. The CDR3 bases are TGTGCCAGCAGCGGGCTGTACCATAGCAATCAGCCCCAGCATTTT.

V usage is TRBV18 and J usage is TRBJ2-3; 10 bases map to TRBD1. V lost 3 bases to trimming and J lost 4 bases; unmatched junction nucleotides: 10. In germline, CDR1 is KGHSH, CDR2 LQKENI. CDR3 length equals 17 residues. The CDR3 is CASSPKGQGRGADTQYF. The DNA for the CDR3 is TGTGCCAGCTCACCGAAGGGACAGGGGAGGGGAGCAGATACGCAGTATTTT.

The J gene is TRBJ2-2, the V gene TRBV3-1 (or the pseudogene TRBV3-2), with a tentative D call TRBD2 (5 bases). V lost 2 bases and J lost 1, with 8 bases in between. This CDR3 spans 15 amino acids. Germline assignment: CDR1 LGHDT and CDR2 YNNKEL (reference sequence). CDR3 sequence reads: CASSQRTRNTGELFF. CDR3 bases: TGTGCCAGCAGCCAAAGAACTAGGAACACCGGGGAGCTGTTTTTT.